These T cell receptor beta chains were read from a single sample in a study of cytomegalovirus exposure and HLA in healthy donors. Some clones are missing from TCRdb's copy, which holds only in-frame ones; the method was immunoSEQ multiplex PCR. The table includes 120,000 to 150,000 clones, approximately 86% detected once. The sample was PBMCs. The receptors originated from a young man in good health and CMV-seropositive. Both conserved end residues are trimmed from each CDR3. Each record gives: V gene, CDR3 protein.

>TRBV5-4
ASSLRGGGASYEQY
>TRBV4-1
ASSQDLQGVYNEQF
>TRBV18
ASATSGSNIQY
>TRBV29-1
SVRASGRVEQF
>TRBV18
ASSPYKETQY
>TRBV14
ASSQDGTGSEY
>TRBV6-5
ASSSAGGNTDTQY
>TRBV6-5
ASSWSGAGEFEKLF
>TRBV5-4
ASSHGTVYEQY
>TRBV7-2
ASIRGGSTDTQY
>TRBV6-1
ASGVGIGNQPQH
>TRBV30
AWSDPRTEAF
>TRBV28
ASSYRDATNEKLF
>TRBV7-2
ASSYLAVSYNEQF
>TRBV28
AGSWGGRNSPLH
>TRBV7-9
ASSLVGAPNEKLF
>TRBV5-4
ASSSLAGEQF
>TRBV4-1
ASSPLGASGSPEQF
>TRBV5-4
ASGTGVDEQF
>TRBV9
ASSPFQTGFKGSEQF
>TRBV12-2
ASRYLQGGISLH